This record looks at one TCR beta chain sequence and its context. This CDR3 is also generated by other DNA sequences in the sample. The entry originates in a study of T cell changes during pregnancy in multiple sclerosis. V lost 3 bases, J lost 2 bases, and 8 bases lay in between. Germline lookup yields CDR1 SGHRS and CDR2 YFSETQ. This CDR3 region has 13 residues. The table came from immunoSEQ multiplex PCR; TCRdb's copy has only in-frame clones and leaves some out. Here the sample spans some 80,000 clones, 70% to 90% being singletons. Source: peripheral blood, taken in the first trimester of pregnancy. The sequence was collected from a female donor in good health, enrolled as a control in a pregnancy study. The V gene is TRBV5-1, the J gene TRBJ1-1; a weak D match, TRBD1 (5 bases). This CDR3 reads CASSSGQNTEAFF. In nucleotides, the CDR3 is TGCGCCAGCAGCTCCGGACAAAACACTGAAGCTTTCTTT.